This passage covers 12 T cell receptor beta chains from one sample sequenced in a study of blood T cell repertoires in COVID-19. Profiling relied on immunoSEQ multiplex PCR, and the TCRdb table lists in-frame clones only, not all of them. The data contain some 100,000 clones, more than 90% of them singletons. What was sequenced was peripheral blood. These receptors were collected from a man aged 70-80 years with acute or convalescent COVID-19.

This clone was recorded only once. This chain uses TRBV5-1 with TRBJ1-4; D is unresolved. The CDR3 is 14 residues long. The germline V gene encodes CDR1 SGHRS and CDR2 YFSETQ. The V end lost 1 base, the J end lost 7 bases, and 11 bases lay between the germline ends. This CDR3 is CASSLTGKPEKLFF. Here the CDR3 DNA reads TGCGCCAGCAGCTTGACGGGAAAGCCTGAAAAACTGTTTTTT. Full variable domain (remainder filled in from reference TRBV5-1 and TRBJ1-4): KAGVTQTPRYLIKTRGQQVTLSCSPISGHRSVSWYQQTPGQGLQFLFEYFSETQRNKGNFPGRFSGRQFSNSRSEMNVSTLELGDSALYLCASSLTGKPEKLFFGSGTQLSVL.

In DNA form, the CDR3 reads TGTGCCAGCAGCTTAGCCGCCGGGACACTCTCCTACGAGCAGTACTTC. This sequence encodes CASSLAAGTLSYEQYF. The genes are TRBV11-2 and TRBJ2-7, with D tentatively TRBD1 (6 bases). With 1 base removed from V and 0 bases from J, the gap between germline ends came to 13 bases. The CDR3 is 16 residues long. CDR1 SGHAT and CDR2 FQNNGV come from the germline V gene.

The rearrangement links TRBV28 to TRBJ2-1; TRBD2 aligns across 9 bases. Germline loops: CDR1 MDHEN, CDR2 SYDVKM. V trimming: 7 bases; J trimming: 7 bases; junction bases outside the gene matches: 5. This CDR3 spans 13 amino acids. CDR3 nucleotide sequence: TGTGCCAGCACGGCGGGAGGGCTAAATGAGCAGTTCTTC. This codes for CASTAGGLNEQFF. Using reference TRBV28 and TRBJ2-1 for the parts outside the CDR3, the full variable domain is DVKVTQSSRYLVKRTGEKVFLECVQDMDHENMFWYRQDPGLGLRLIYFSYDVKMKEKGDIPEGYSVSREKKERFSLILESASTNQTSMYLCASTAGGLNEQFFGPGTRLTVL.

This rearrangement joins TRBV5-5 to TRBJ2-2; tentative D call: TRBD2 (6 bases). In germline, CDR1 is SGHKS, CDR2 YYEKEE (reference sequence). Trimming took 6 bases from V and 4 from J, leaving 13 bases between them. The CDR3 runs 14 residues. DNA for the CDR3: TGTGCCAGCACCACCGGGGGTGCCACCGGGGAGCTGTTTTTT. Amino acid sequence: CASTTGGATGELFF.

A remark on this clone: Other nucleotide sequences in the sample specify the same CDR3. The V gene is TRBV7-2, the J gene TRBJ2-7, with 7 positions matching TRBD1. The ends lost 4 bases at V and 7 bases at J; junction bases unmatched: 16. This CDR3 comprises 16 residues. Germline V CDR1 and CDR2: SGHTA, FQGNSA. Here the CDR3 DNA reads TGTGCCAGCAGCTCCCACAGGGGCTGGAAGTTAGTTGAGCAGTACTTC. This codes for CASSSHRGWKLVEQYF.

This clone came up a few times. The genes are TRBV5-1 and TRBJ1-4; 8 bases line up with TRBD1. The CDR3 covers 14 residues. Unmatched junction bases numbered 3, after V lost 0 bases and J lost 8 bases. The germline gives CDR1 SGHRS, CDR2 YFSETQ. Here the CDR3 reads CASSLAGGSEKLFF. The CDR3 region has the DNA TGCGCCAGCAGCTTGGCAGGGGGCTCGGAAAAACTGTTTTTT.

The V and J genes are TRBV4-2 and TRBJ2-2, with D uncertain. The CDR3 sequence is 15 residues long. Germline V gene lookup returns CDR1 LGHNA and CDR2 YNFKEQ. V was trimmed by 0 bases and J by 5 bases, leaving 10 bases between them. CDR3: CASSQELHHTGELFF. In DNA form, the CDR3 reads TGTGCCAGCAGCCAAGAACTCCACCATACCGGGGAGCTGTTTTTT.

The rearrangement uses TRBV28 and TRBJ2-5, with TRBD1 identical over 9 bases. Looked up from germline, CDR1 is MDHEN and CDR2 is SYDVKM. This CDR3 has 16 residues. The junction had 12 bases not matched to a gene; V was cut back by 3 bases and J by 7 bases. CDR3 sequence reads: CASSFPGQGMGGTQYF. The CDR3 nucleotides read TGTGCCAGCAGTTTCCCCGGACAGGGGATGGGAGGGACCCAGTACTTC.

The chain has TRBV6-5 and TRBJ1-1; D is unclear. The ends were cut back, 1 base at V and 3 bases at J, with 6 bases in the middle. This CDR3 is 13 amino acids long. CDR1 MNHEY and CDR2 SVGAGI come from the germline V gene. This chain's CDR3 is CASSYYSYTEAFF. CDR3 bases: TGTGCCAGCAGTTACTATTCCTACACTGAAGCTTTCTTT.

V is TRBV19 and J is TRBJ2-3, with D tentatively TRBD2 (6 bases). V was trimmed by 3 bases and J by 2 bases, leaving 9 bases between them. This CDR3 spans 14 amino acids. Germline loops: CDR1 LNHDA, CDR2 SQIVND (reference sequence). The CDR3 spells CASSMGLLTDTQYF. The CDR3 nucleotides read TGTGCCAGTAGTATGGGACTGCTCACAGATACGCAGTATTTT.

V and J are TRBV6-5 and TRBJ1-2; TRBD1 might be the D (6 bases). V dropped 5 bases and J dropped 8 bases, with 18 bases sitting between them. Germline V gene sequence: CDR1 MNHEY, CDR2 SVGAGI. This CDR3 spans 14 amino acids. CDR3: CASSPSAGAGGYTF. CDR3 DNA sequence: TGTGCCAGCAGTCCTTCGGCAGGGGCTGGGGGCTACACCTTC.

The chain recombines TRBV7-9 with TRBJ2-7, with TRBD2 identical over 8 bases. From germline, CDR1 is SEHNR and CDR2 FQNEAQ (reference sequence). Trimming cost V 7 bases and J 5 bases; bases outside gene matches: 7. This CDR3 contains 13 residues. The CDR3 protein is CASNRRGGNEQYF. DNA of the CDR3: TGTGCCAGCAACCGCCGGGGGGGCAACGAGCAGTACTTC.